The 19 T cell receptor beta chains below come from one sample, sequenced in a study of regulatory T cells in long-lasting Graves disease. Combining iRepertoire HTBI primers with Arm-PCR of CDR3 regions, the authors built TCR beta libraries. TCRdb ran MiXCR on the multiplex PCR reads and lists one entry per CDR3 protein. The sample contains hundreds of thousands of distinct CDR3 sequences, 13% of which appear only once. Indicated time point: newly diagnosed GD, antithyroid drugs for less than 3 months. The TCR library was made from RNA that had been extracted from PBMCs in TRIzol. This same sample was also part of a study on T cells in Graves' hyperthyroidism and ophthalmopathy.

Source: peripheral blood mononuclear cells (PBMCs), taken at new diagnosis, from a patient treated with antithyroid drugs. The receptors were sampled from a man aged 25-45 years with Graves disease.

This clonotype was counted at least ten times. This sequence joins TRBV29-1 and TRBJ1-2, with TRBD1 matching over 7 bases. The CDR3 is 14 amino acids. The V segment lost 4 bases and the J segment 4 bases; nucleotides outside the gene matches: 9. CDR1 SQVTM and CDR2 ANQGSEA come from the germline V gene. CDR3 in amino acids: CSVVGGSQFYGYTF. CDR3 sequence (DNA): TGCAGCGTTGTAGGGGGCAGCCAGTTCTATGGCTACACCTTC.

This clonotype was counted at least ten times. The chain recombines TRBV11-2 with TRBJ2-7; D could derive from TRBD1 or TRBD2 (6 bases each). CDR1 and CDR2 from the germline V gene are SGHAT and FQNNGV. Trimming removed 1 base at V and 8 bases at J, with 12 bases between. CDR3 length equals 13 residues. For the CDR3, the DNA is TGTGCCAGCAGCTTAGGGGGGGCTACGAAGCAGTACTTC. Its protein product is CASSLGGATKQYF.

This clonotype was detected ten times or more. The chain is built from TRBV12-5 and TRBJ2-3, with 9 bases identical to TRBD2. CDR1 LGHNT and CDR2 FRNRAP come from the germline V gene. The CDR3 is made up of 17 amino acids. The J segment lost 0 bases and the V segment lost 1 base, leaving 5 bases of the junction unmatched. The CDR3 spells CASGLARLAASTDTQYF. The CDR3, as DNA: TGTGCTAGTGGTTTGGCCCGACTAGCGGCTAGCACAGATACGCAGTATTTT.

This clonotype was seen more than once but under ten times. The chain's CDR3 is CSGLADITGELFF. In nucleotides, the CDR3 is TGCAGCGGACTAGCGGACATCACCGGGGAGCTGTTTTTT. This chain connects TRBV29-1 to TRBJ2-2; 9 nucleotides align to TRBD2. The CDR3 is made up of 13 amino acids. Per germline, CDR1 SQVTM and CDR2 ANQGSEA. V lost 7 bases and J lost 4; bases outside the gene matches: 4.

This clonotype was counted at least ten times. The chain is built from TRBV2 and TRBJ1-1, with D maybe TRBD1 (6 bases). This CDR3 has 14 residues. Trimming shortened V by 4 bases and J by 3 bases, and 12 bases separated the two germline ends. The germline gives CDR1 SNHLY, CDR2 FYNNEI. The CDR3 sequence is CASSVEQGYTEAFF. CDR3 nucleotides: TGTGCCAGCAGTGTTGAACAGGGTTACACTGAAGCTTTCTTT.

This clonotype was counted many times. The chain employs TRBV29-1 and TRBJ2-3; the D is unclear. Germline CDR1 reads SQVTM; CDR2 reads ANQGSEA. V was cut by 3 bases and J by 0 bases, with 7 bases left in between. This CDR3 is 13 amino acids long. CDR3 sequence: CSVDSDSTDTQYF. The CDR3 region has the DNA TGCAGCGTTGACTCGGACAGCACAGATACGCAGTATTTT.

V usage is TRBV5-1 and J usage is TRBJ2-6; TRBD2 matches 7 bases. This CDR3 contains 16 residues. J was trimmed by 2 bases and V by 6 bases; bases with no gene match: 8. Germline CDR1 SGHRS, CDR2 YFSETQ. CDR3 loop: CASTPGGFAGANVLTF. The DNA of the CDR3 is TGCGCCAGCACCCCGGGGGGATTTGCTGGGGCCAACGTCCTGACTTTC. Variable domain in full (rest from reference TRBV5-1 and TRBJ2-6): KAGVTQTPRYLIKTRGQQVTLSCSPISGHRSVSWYQQTPGQGLQFLFEYFSETQRNKGNFPGRFSGRQFSNSRSEMNVSTLELGDSALYLCASTPGGFAGANVLTFGAGSRLTVL.

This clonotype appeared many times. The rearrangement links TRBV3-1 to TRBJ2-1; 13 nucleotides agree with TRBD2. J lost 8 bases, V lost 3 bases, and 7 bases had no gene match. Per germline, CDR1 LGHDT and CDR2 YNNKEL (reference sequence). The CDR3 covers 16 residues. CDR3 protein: CASSQLLAGGPDEQFF. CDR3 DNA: TGTGCCAGCAGCCAGTTACTAGCGGGAGGGCCGGATGAGCAGTTCTTC.

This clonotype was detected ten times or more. CDR3 nucleotides: TGTGCCAGCACCCCTACCCCGGGGGGAGGCGCTACGCAGTATTTT. This translates into CASTPTPGGGATQYF. This rearrangement joins TRBV7-2 to TRBJ2-3; TRBD2 agrees at 7 bases. V dropped 7 bases and J dropped 8; count of bases not matched to a gene: 15. Per germline, CDR1 SGHTA and CDR2 FQGNSA. This CDR3 spans 15 amino acids.

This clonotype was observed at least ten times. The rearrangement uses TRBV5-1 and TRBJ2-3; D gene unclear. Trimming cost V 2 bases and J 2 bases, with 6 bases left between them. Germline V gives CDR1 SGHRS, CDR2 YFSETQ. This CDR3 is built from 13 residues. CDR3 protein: CASSFGPTDTQYF. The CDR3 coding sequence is TGCGCCAGCAGCTTCGGACCCACAGATACGCAGTATTTT.

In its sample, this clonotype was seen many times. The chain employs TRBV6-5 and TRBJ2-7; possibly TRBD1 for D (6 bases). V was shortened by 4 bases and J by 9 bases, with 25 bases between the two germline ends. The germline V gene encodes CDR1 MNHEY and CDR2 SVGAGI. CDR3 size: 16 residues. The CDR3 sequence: CASSSPTGTTVTLQYF. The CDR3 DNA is TGTGCCAGCAGTTCGCCGACCGGGACAACCGTTACGCTGCAGTACTTC.

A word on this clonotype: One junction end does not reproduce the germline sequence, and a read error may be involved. DNA of the CDR3: TGTGCCATCAGTTTATCTACAGGGGGGTACCAAGAGACCCAGTACTTC. Protein sequence: CAISLSTGGYQETQYF. The chain carries TRBV28 and TRBJ2-5; 8 bases fit TRBD1. The CDR3 extends over 16 amino acids. The germline V gene has CDR1 MDHEN and CDR2 SYDVKM. The variable domain in full, completed from reference TRBV28 and TRBJ2-5, reads DVKVTQSSRYLVKRTGEKVFLECVQDMDHENMFWYRQDPGLGLRLIYFSYDVKMKEKGDIPEGYSVSREKKERFSLILESASTNQTSMYLCAISLSTGGYQETQYFGPGTRLLVL.

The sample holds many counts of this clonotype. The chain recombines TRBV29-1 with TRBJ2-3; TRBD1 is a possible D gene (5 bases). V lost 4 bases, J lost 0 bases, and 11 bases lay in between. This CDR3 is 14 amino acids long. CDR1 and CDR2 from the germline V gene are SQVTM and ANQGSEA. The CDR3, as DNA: TGCAGCGTTGGATGGACACCGAGCACAGATACGCAGTATTTT. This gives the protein CSVGWTPSTDTQYF.

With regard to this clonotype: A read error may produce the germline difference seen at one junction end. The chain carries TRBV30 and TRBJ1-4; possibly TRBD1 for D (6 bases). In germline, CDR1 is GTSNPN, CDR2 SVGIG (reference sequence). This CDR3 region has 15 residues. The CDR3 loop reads CAWSNLGATNEKLSF. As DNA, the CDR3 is TGTGCCTGGAGCAACCTGGGGGCAACTAATGAAAAACTGTCTTTT.

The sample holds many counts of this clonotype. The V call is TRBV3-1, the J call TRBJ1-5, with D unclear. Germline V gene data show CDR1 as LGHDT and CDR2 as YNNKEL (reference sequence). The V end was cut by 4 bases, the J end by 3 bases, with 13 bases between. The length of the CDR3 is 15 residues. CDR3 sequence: CASSPAGLDNQPQHF. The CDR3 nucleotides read TGTGCCAGCAGCCCCGCGGGCCTGGACAATCAGCCCCAGCATTTT. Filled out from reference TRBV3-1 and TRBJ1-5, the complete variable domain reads DTAVSQTPKYLVTQMGNDKSIKCEQNLGHDTMYWYKQDSKKFLKIMFSYNNKELIINETVPNRFSPKSPDKAHLNLHINSLELGDSAVYFCASSPAGLDNQPQHFGDGTRLSIL.

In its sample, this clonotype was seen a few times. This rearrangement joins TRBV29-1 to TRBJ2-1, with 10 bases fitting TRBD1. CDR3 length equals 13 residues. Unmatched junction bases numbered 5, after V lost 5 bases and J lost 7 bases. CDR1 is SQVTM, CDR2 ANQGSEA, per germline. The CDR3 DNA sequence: TGCAGCGTTCGTGGGACAGGGGCGAATGAGCAGTTCTTC. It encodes CSVRGTGANEQFF.

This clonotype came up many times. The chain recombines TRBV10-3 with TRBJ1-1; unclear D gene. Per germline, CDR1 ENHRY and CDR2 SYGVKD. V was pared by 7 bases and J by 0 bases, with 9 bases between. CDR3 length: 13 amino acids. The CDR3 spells CAIMENMNTEAFF. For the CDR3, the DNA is TGTGCCATCATGGAGAATATGAACACTGAAGCTTTCTTT.

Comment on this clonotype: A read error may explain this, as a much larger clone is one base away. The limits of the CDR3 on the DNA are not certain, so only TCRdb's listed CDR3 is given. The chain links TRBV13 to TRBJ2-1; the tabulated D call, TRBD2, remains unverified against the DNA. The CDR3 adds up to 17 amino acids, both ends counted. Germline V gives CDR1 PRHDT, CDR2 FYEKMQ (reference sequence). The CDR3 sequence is CASSLAVASGIYNEQSF.

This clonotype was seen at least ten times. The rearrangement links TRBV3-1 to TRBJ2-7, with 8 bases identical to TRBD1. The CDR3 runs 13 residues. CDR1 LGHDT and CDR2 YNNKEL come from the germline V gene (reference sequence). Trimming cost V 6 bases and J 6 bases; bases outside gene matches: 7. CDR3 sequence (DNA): TGTGCCAGCAGTTATCAGGGGGCAGGCGAGCAGTACTTC. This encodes CASSYQGAGEQYF.